The present entry profiles one T cell receptor beta chain with its context. The data are from a study of blood T cell repertoires in COVID-19. Study summary: COVID-19 samples, acute and convalescent, were from the United States, Italy and Spain. Sample material is recorded as cDNA or gDNA derived from T cells, B-cell-depleted T cells, or PBMCs.

V lost 4 bases and J lost 8; bases outside the gene matches: 13. Germline V gene data show CDR1 as MNHEY and CDR2 as SMNVEV (reference sequence). The CDR3 runs 15 residues. Per the original data handling: Nucleated cell counts were estimated from reference gene primer amplification. Measured with immunoSEQ multiplex PCR; TCRdb has only the in-frame clones, and not every one. V and J calls and clone size follow that table, whereas D and trimming were derived from the DNA. The sample lists 200,000 to 300,000 clones, roughly 82% occurring once. The chain joins TRBV27 to TRBJ1-1; 7 nucleotides match TRBD1. Source material: peripheral blood. The TCR sequence derives from a man aged 40-55 years who had recovered from COVID-19. In nucleotides, the CDR3 is TGTGCCAGCAGTTCGGAACCCTCAGGGGGTTACGAAGCTTTCTTT. Translating it yields CASSSEPSGGYEAFF.